These 5 T cell receptor beta chains came from one sample sequenced in a study of blood T cell repertoires in COVID-19. Profiling relied on immunoSEQ multiplex PCR, and the TCRdb table lists in-frame clones only, not all of them. Among about 110,000 clones listed, about four fifths were seen once. Input material: peripheral blood. The receptors come from an older woman with acute or convalescent COVID-19.

The chain links TRBV20-1 to TRBJ2-3, with a weak D call TRBD1 (6 bases). V shed 3 bases and J shed 6 bases, with 19 bases lying between them. This CDR3 is 15 amino acids long. The germline V gene has CDR1 DFQATT and CDR2 SNEGSKA (reference sequence). Here the CDR3 reads CSASGGVVTADTQYF. Written as DNA, the CDR3 is TGCAGTGCTAGTGGGGGCGTGGTCACAGCGGATACGCAGTATTTT.

This sequence joins TRBV7-2 and TRBJ2-4; D is perhaps TRBD2 (7 bases). Trimming removed 4 bases at V and 0 bases at J, with 22 bases between. The CDR3 contains 19 residues. Germline values: CDR1 SGHTA, CDR2 FQGNSA. DNA for the CDR3: TGTGCCAGCAGCTCTGGGCGGGGGCCTTTTAGTAGAGCCAAAAACATTCAGTACTTC. Encoded protein: CASSSGRGPFSRAKNIQYF.

This chain's CDR3 is CASSYSEPGIDEQYF. The CDR3 DNA reads as TGTGCCAGCAGTTATTCTGAGCCAGGAATCGACGAGCAGTACTTC. The V gene is TRBV25-1, the J gene TRBJ2-7, with D uncertain. CDR3 length: 15 residues. CDR1 is MGHDK and CDR2 is SYGVNS in the germline V gene. The V end lost 5 bases, the J end lost 5 bases, and 19 bases lay between the germline ends.

The rearrangement joins TRBV5-6 to TRBJ2-3; possibly TRBD2 for D (6 bases). This CDR3 spans 14 amino acids. The germline V gene encodes CDR1 SGHDT and CDR2 YYEEEE. With 2 bases removed from V and 7 bases from J, the gap between germline ends came to 14 bases. The CDR3: CASSFRGATNTQYF. The CDR3 DNA is TGTGCCAGCAGCTTCCGCGGGGCGACGAATACGCAGTATTTT.

The chain links TRBV24-1 to TRBJ2-1, with 10 positions matching TRBD2. CDR1 is KGHDR and CDR2 is SFDVKD in the germline V gene. CDR3 length equals 13 residues. V gave up 4 bases and J gave up 9 bases; unmatched junction bases: 2. CDR3 DNA: TGTGCCACCAGTGACAGACTAGCGGGTGAGCAGTTCTTC. Its protein product is CATSDRLAGEQFF.